Given below is one T cell receptor (beta chain) in context. The data were taken from a study of blood T cell repertoires in COVID-19. Looking at the study overall: The samples span acute and convalescent COVID-19 from the United States, Italy and Spain. Sample material is recorded as cDNA or gDNA derived from T cells, B-cell-depleted T cells, or PBMCs.

The ends were cut back, 4 bases at V and 7 bases at J, with 14 bases in the middle. In germline, CDR1 is ENHRY, CDR2 SYGVKD. The CDR3 contains 13 residues. As handled by the study authors: Amplifying reference gene primers gave estimates of nucleated cell counts. Generated by immunoSEQ multiplex PCR, the TCRdb table keeps only in-frame clones and is missing some. V, J and clone size reflect that table, while D and trimming were determined from the DNA. The table lists 130,000 or so clones, 84% of them singletons, with 9.5% to 15% in the top ten. The source of this sequence is a human donor in a cohort sampled during active COVID-19. Sequenced input: peripheral blood. The gene calls are TRBV10-3 and TRBJ2-7; unclear D gene. CDR3 DNA sequence: TGTGCCATCAGTGGAGGTCCCGGCGTAGAGCAGTACTTC. Translating it yields CAISGGPGVEQYF.